This T cell receptor beta chain was identified during a study of shared clonotypes between healthy human individuals (dated by TCRdb to between 2020 and 2021). Some background on the complete study: Three men and two women, aged 18 to 49 years, made up the cohort. Per donor, three plates each were used for CD4 naive and CD4 memory, two for CD8 naive, and one for CD8 memory. The study deeply sequenced blood TCR repertoires of about 5 healthy adults to estimate repertoire size and the extent of clonotype sharing between individuals. Different laboratories and diverse techniques were used to prepare libraries and sequence TCR repertoires, to increase sequencing depth and limit assay-specific biases. Each donor's leukapheresis produced roughly between roughly 0.85 and 9.5 billion PBMCs. On the study overall, not on this receptor specifically: Across a few donors, approximately 4.9% of naive CD4, more than 3% of naive CD8, about 2.3% of memory CD4, and 0.3% to 0.45% of memory CD8 clonotypes were shared. Clonotypes shared by all four sorted-subset donors showed higher generation probabilities than non-shared clonotypes. Naive subsets generally had larger estimated clonotype richness than memory subsets did. Sampling was limited to blood, and TCR repertoires in tissue likely differ from TCR repertoires in blood. Based on pairwise subsampling, the degree of clonotype sharing among donors was expected to be affected by sequencing depth. The small number of donors limited the genetic and exposure-history diversity represented. Even with the large sequencing depth, rarefaction of the sorted-subset datasets indicated that sequencing was incomplete.

Reading from cysteine to phenylalanine, the CDR3 counts 16 amino acids. Only the CDR3 DNA stays, 48 bases, in frame from base 1. Trimming leaves V shorter by 6 bases and J shorter by 2 bases, with the junction holding 8 bases beyond the gene matches. Sequences MDHEN (CDR1) and SYDVKM (CDR2) are obtained from the germline V gene. With regard to this clone: Its cognate antigen has yet to be identified. No much larger clone exists at a distance of one base, and base qualities are not known.

Using the deep immunoSEQ assay, TCR CDR3 regions were amplified from genomic DNA by multiplex PCR. Genomic DNA extracted from each cell subset was distributed evenly over all wells of several immunoSEQ 96-well plates, and each plate served as one replicate. For sorted subsets, about 0.2 ug genomic DNA, equal to 30,000 or so T cell genomes, was loaded into each replicate PCR. The purified libraries were quantified using a Qubit 3.0 fluorometer, sized with a Bioanalyzer 2100, and then quantified again using the KAPA Library Quantification kit. Every immunoSEQ 96-well plate was sequenced on a dedicated single-read 150-cycle Illumina NextSeq 550 flow cell. On the study's bioinformatics: Because only junctional sequences without quality scores were contained in the immunoSEQ output, filtering matching that applied to full-length reads could not be performed. Sequences were annotated with PyIR, a Python wrapper for IgBLAST v1.9, and V/J genes and CDR3 were assigned using IMGT germline references. Reads with weak V/J assignments (E-value above 1e-6), missing CDR3, stop codons, out-of-frame junctions, or ambiguous translated residues were removed. V3J clonotypes were defined by identical inferred V gene, J gene, and CDR3 amino acid sequence. The percentage overlap between two repertoires was calculated by dividing the number of shared unique clonotypes by the size of the smaller repertoire. Richness of each repertoire was evaluated using RTK rarefaction, the Chao1 estimator, and Recon v2.1 estimates of unobserved clonotypes. Generation probabilities for all TCRbeta clonotypes obtained by the gDNA method from several donors were computed using OLGA. TCRdb limited this immuneACCESS table to in-frame rearrangements with V and J called. A share of clones is missing; checked studies link under half to unresolved V genes, and the rest is unexplained. That table furnishes V, J and clone size, whereas the DNA furnished D and trimming. The sample table records around 980,000 clones; around 82% of these occur just once. Roughly 0.65% of the sample is taken by the ten largest.

Donors were healthy HIV-negative adults with no recently reported acute infections or vaccinations. All donors were Caucasian adults living in Nashville, Tennessee, USA. Magnetic negative selection was used to enrich CD4+ T cells, after which naive cells were positively selected on CD45RA and the negative fraction became the memory subset. After blood collection by leukapheresis, PBMCs were isolated using Ficoll-Histopaque density gradient centrifugation and then cryopreserved in the vapor phase of liquid nitrogen. Analytical flow cytometry was used to check the purity and quantity of every magnetically sorted T cell population. Genomic DNA was isolated from each sorted fraction and quantified by UV absorbance on a Nanodrop 2000c.

This TCR was recovered from a man younger than 35 in good health. Some clones in this sample may be carry-over from other donors' samples. Source material: memory CD4+ T cells from PBMCs. According to the study, the label for this sample's cell subset or site signals: CD45RA-negative fraction. Recombination joined TRBV28 with TRBJ2-2, with 8 bases in between that match TRBD2. The CDR3 region: CASRPGLGDNTGELFF. In nucleotides, the sequence is TGTGCCAGCAGGCCGGGACTAGGGGACAACACCGGGGAGCTGTTTTTT.